The present entry profiles one TCR beta chain with its context. V dropped 1 base and J dropped 5; count of bases not matched to a gene: 2. CDR3 length: 15 residues. Germline values: CDR1 SGDLS, CDR2 YYNGEE. These data belong to a study of shared clonotypes between healthy human individuals. Only in-frame clones appear in the TCRdb table, and some are missing; sequencing was by immunoSEQ multiplex PCR. This table has approximately 500,000 clones, 78% appearing once. The chain uses TRBV9 and TRBJ2-1, with 11 bases identical to TRBD2. The source is a woman between 40 and 50 years old in good health. Some clones in this sample may be carry-over from other donors' samples. Sequenced sample: PBMCs. This CDR3 is CASSVSSGRHNEQFF. The CDR3 nucleotides are TGTGCCAGCAGCGTATCTAGCGGGAGGCACAATGAGCAGTTCTTC. Full variable domain (missing parts from reference TRBV9 and TRBJ2-1): DSGVTQTPKHLITATGQRVTLRCSPRSGDLSVYWYQQSLDQGLQFLIQYYNGEERAKGNILERFSAQQFPDLHSELNLSSLELGDSALYFCASSVSSGRHNEQFFGPGTRLTVL.